This T cell receptor beta chain was recorded in a study of blood T cell repertoires in COVID-19. Study summary: The United States, Italy and Spain were the sources of the acute and convalescent COVID-19 samples.

Original processing notes: For nucleated cells, counts were estimated from reference gene primer amplification. Sequencing was performed with immunoSEQ multiplex PCR; in TCRdb, only in-frame clones are kept and a portion is missing. That table furnishes V, J and clone size, whereas the DNA furnished D and trimming. The table includes 150,000 to 200,000 clones, around 91% detected once. V gave up 9 bases and J gave up 2 bases; unmatched junction bases: 7. The germline CDR1 and CDR2 sequences are SGHDN and FVKESK. The CDR3 extends over 13 amino acids. The TCR comes from a man in his forties or fifties with acute or convalescent COVID-19. The sample comprised peripheral blood. The chain couples TRBV14 to TRBJ2-7, with TRBD1 matching over 7 bases. CDR3 sequence: CASGRTGTYEQYF. The CDR3 DNA is TGTGCCAGTGGCCGGACAGGCACCTACGAGCAGTACTTC.